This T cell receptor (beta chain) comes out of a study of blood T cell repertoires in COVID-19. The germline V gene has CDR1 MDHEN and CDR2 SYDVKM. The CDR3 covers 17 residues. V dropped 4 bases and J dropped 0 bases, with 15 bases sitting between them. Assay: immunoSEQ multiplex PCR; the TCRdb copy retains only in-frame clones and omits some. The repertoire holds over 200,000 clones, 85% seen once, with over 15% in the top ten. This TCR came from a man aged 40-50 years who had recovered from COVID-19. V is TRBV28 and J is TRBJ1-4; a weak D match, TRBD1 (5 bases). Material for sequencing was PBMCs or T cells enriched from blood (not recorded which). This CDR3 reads CASSSGGIEATNEKLFF. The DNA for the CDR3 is TGTGCCAGCAGTTCGGGGGGAATAGAGGCAACTAATGAAAAACTGTTTTTT.